The following is a T cell receptor (beta chain) sequence with its context. The data belong to a study of control samples from healthy donors and cancer patients. Data came from immunoSEQ multiplex PCR; TCRdb stores just in-frame clones and leaves some out. Of approximately 150,000 clones in the sample, 90% to 95% were seen once. V lost 6 bases, J lost 2 bases, and 17 bases lay in between. The CDR3 loop spans 15 amino acids. Looked up from germline, CDR1 is ENHRY and CDR2 is SYGVKD. The chain recombines TRBV10-3 with TRBJ2-7; D is possibly TRBD1 or TRBD2 (5 bases each). The clonotype comes from a man younger than 35 in good health. Sequenced material: blood. For the CDR3, the DNA is TGTGCCATCAGATTCGGGGACCACGGCACCTACGAGCAGTACTTC. The encoded protein is CAIRFGDHGTYEQYF.